What follows are 11 T cell receptor beta chains derived from one specimen sequenced in a study of cytomegalovirus exposure and HLA in healthy donors (dated by TCRdb to about 2017). The library came from the immunoSEQ multiplex PCR assay. The multiplex PCR relied on a mix of 60 forward primers for TCR Vbeta segments and 13 reverse primers for TCR Jbeta segments. Here the immuneACCESS table is served through TCRdb, limited to in-frame sequences with V and J called. Missing clones are a known gap in these copies; in checked studies unresolved V genes cover under half, and the rest lacks a known reason. The data table for this sample lists roughly 60,000 clones. The top ten constitute 3.6% of the sample. The sequenced sample was PBMCs. The receptors were gathered from a woman aged 18-29 years in good health and CMV-seronegative.

V usage is TRBV5-1 and J usage is TRBJ2-7, with 10 bases fitting TRBD1. The junction had 10 bases not matched to a gene; V was cut back by 3 bases and J by 7 bases. The CDR3 sequence is 15 residues long. The germline V gene encodes CDR1 SGHRS and CDR2 YFSETQ. As DNA, the CDR3 is TGCGCCAGCAGCTACGACAGGGGGCGTTCGGGTGAGCAGTACTTC. This codes for CASSYDRGRSGEQYF.

V and J are TRBV29-1 and TRBJ2-7; the D gene is possibly TRBD1 (6 bases). This CDR3 has 13 residues. The germline V gene encodes CDR1 SQVTM and CDR2 ANQGSEA. V was shortened by 5 bases and J by 0 bases, with 11 bases between the two germline ends. CDR3 loop: CSVLRDNSYEQYF. As DNA, the CDR3 is TGCAGCGTTCTCCGGGACAACTCCTACGAGCAGTACTTC.

The rearrangement joins TRBV20-1 to TRBJ1-1; D call uncertain. CDR1 is DFQATT and CDR2 is SNEGSKA in the germline V gene (reference sequence). The CDR3 loop spans 11 amino acids. Trimming pared 1 base from V and 6 bases from J, leaving 6 bases between. CDR3 loop: CSARGAAEAFF. CDR3 bases: TGCAGTGCTAGAGGGGCAGCTGAAGCTTTCTTT.

V usage is TRBV6-5 and J usage is TRBJ1-2, with 7 bases that match TRBD1. This CDR3 is built from 15 residues. CDR1 MNHEY and CDR2 SVGAGI come from the germline V gene. Germline trimming cut 6 bases from V and 4 bases from J; bases unmatched to any gene: 11. CDR3 in amino acids: CASRETGRDPYGYTF. CDR3 nucleotides: TGTGCCAGCAGGGAGACAGGGCGAGATCCCTATGGCTACACCTTC.

On this clone: The same CDR3 can be traced to other DNA sequences in this sample. This chain connects TRBV30 to TRBJ1-6; D uncertain. CDR3 length: 12 amino acids. Germline assignment: CDR1 GTSNPN and CDR2 SVGIG (reference sequence). V was cut by 2 bases and J by 7 bases, with 6 bases left in between. The CDR3 DNA is TGTGCCTGGAGTCTTAGCAATTCACCCCTCCACTTT. Protein sequence: CAWSLSNSPLHF.

This clone is classed as medium-sized (0.01 to 0.1%) by frequency. The CDR3 DNA is TGTGCCAGCAGTGACGGACTAGCGGGCAATGAGCAGTTCTTC. Its protein is CASSDGLAGNEQFF. This sequence joins TRBV6-4 and TRBJ2-1; 11 bases are a match to TRBD2. CDR1 is MRHNA, CDR2 SNTAGT, per germline. The CDR3 has 14 amino acids. Trimming took 2 bases from V and 6 from J; bases not matched to a gene: 0.

This chain joins TRBV7-9 and TRBJ2-7; 10 nucleotides agree with TRBD2. Looked up from germline, CDR1 is SEHNR and CDR2 is FQNEAQ (reference sequence). The CDR3 totals 14 residues. The V segment lost 7 bases and the J segment 3 bases; nucleotides outside the gene matches: 6. The CDR3 loop is CASTTLAGVYEQYF. CDR3 DNA: TGTGCCAGCACCACCCTAGCGGGAGTCTACGAGCAGTACTTC.

The chain is built from TRBV28 and TRBJ1-3; 8 nucleotides line up with TRBD1. Germline CDR1 and CDR2: MDHEN and SYDVKM. The CDR3 totals 14 residues. Written as DNA, the CDR3 is TGTGTTGCCGCGACAGGGGAAGCCGGAAACACCATATATTTT. This translates into CVAATGEAGNTIYF.

This chain's CDR3 is CSARGKDTEAFF. The CDR3 nucleotides are TGCAGCGCAAGGGGGAAGGACACTGAAGCTTTCTTT. V is TRBV29-1 and J is TRBJ1-1; tentative D call: TRBD1 (6 bases). With 7 bases removed from V and 3 bases from J, the gap between germline ends came to 12 bases. CDR3 length: 12 amino acids. From germline, CDR1 is SQVTM and CDR2 ANQGSEA.

CDR3 sequence reads: CASCVDSSSYEQYF. As DNA, the CDR3 is TGTGCCAGCTGCGTGGACAGTTCTTCCTACGAGCAGTACTTC. This chain links TRBV6-1 with TRBJ2-7; maybe TRBD1 (6 bases). Per germline, CDR1 MNHNS and CDR2 SASEGT. The CDR3 covers 14 residues. The V end lost 8 bases, the J end lost 1 base, and 15 bases lay between the germline ends.

Remarks on this clone: The same CDR3 also results from other DNA sequences found in this sample. The chain carries TRBV5-4 and TRBJ2-3, with 9 bases aligning to TRBD2. Germline values: CDR1 SGHNT, CDR2 YYREEE (reference sequence). J was trimmed by 1 base and V by 2 bases; bases with no gene match: 2. The CDR3 consists of 15 residues. The CDR3 DNA sequence: TGTGCCAGCAGCTTAGGCGGGAGGGGCACAGATACGCAGTATTTT. Translated: CASSLGGRGTDTQYF.